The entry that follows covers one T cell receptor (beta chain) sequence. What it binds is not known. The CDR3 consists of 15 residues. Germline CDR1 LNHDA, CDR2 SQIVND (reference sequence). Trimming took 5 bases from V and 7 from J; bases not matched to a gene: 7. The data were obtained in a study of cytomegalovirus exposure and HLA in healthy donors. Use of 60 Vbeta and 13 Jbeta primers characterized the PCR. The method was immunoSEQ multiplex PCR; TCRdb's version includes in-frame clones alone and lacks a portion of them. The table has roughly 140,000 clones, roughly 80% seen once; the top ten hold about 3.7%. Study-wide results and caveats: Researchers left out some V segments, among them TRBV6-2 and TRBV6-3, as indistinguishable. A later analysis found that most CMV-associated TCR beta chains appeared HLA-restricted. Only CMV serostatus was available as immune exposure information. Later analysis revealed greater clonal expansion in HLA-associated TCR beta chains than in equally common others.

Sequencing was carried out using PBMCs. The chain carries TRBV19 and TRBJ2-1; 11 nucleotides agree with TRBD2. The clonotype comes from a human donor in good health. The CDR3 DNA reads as TGTGCCAGTAGTGAGACTAGCGGGGTTGGTAATGAGCAGTTCTTC. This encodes CASSETSGVGNEQFF.